This passage covers 32 T cell receptor beta chains from one sample sequenced in a study of T cells in Graves' hyperthyroidism and ophthalmopathy. Researchers took RNA transcripts and amplified the TCR beta CDR3 regions from them. A first-round RT-PCR of the TCR CDR3 used the HTBI primer set. TCRdb re-called the multiplex PCR reads through MiXCR, storing one row per CDR3 protein. The sample has 400,000 to 500,000 distinct CDR3 sequences, around 15% seen once. Specimen: blood. These receptors came from a man aged 18 to 29 with Graves' ophthalmopathy.

This clonotype was seen a few times. This chain uses TRBV9 with TRBJ2-1, with 10 bases aligning to TRBD2. This CDR3 spans 16 amino acids. Germline CDR1 reads SGDLS; CDR2 reads YYNGEE. V lost 4 bases, J lost 9 bases, and 13 bases stayed unmatched. CDR3: CASSSQNLPSGSEQFF. The CDR3 DNA reads as TGTGCCAGCAGCTCCCAGAATCTCCCTAGCGGGAGTGAGCAGTTCTTC.

The chain joins TRBV6-9 to TRBJ2-1; D tentatively fits TRBD1 or TRBD2 (5 bases each). The CDR3 is made up of 14 amino acids. Trimming pared 3 bases from V and 5 bases from J, leaving 11 bases between. Germline V gives CDR1 MNHGY, CDR2 SVAAGI. The CDR3 DNA reads TGTGCCAGCAGTTACGGGACCAGAAACAATGAGCAGTTCTTC. Protein product: CASSYGTRNNEQFF.

This clonotype was picked up many times. The chain employs TRBV3-1 and TRBJ2-3; a possible D gene is TRBD2 (5 bases). Per germline, CDR1 LGHDT and CDR2 YNNKEL (reference sequence). The CDR3 loop spans 14 amino acids. Trimming removed 4 bases at V and 4 bases at J, with 12 bases between. The CDR3 bases are TGTGCCAGCAGCCGGCAGGTGGGAGCAGATACGCAGTATTTT. This encodes CASSRQVGADTQYF.

In regard to this clonotype: A single base separates this from a much larger clone, so it may be a read error. The genes are TRBV28 and TRBJ2-5; D unclear. The CDR3 runs to 13 residues. Looked up from germline, CDR1 is MDHEN and CDR2 is SYDVKM. CDR3 residues: CASTPTFQGTQYF. CDR3 in DNA: TGTGCCAGCACCCCGACATTTCAAGGGACCCAGTACTTC.

This clonotype was seen many times. The chain joins TRBV30 to TRBJ1-2; 8 positions agree with TRBD1. V dropped 4 bases and J dropped 3; count of bases not matched to a gene: 7. The CDR3 is 14 residues long. Germline V gene sequence: CDR1 GTSNPN, CDR2 SVGIG (reference sequence). The DNA of the CDR3 is TGTGCCTGGATCGTCGACAGGGGTGACTATGGCTACACCTTC. Translated: CAWIVDRGDYGYTF.

The table lists this clonotype with many counts. The genes are TRBV5-1 and TRBJ1-1; no firm D call. Germline V gene sequence: CDR1 SGHRS, CDR2 YFSETQ. The CDR3 has 15 residues. Trimming removed 4 bases at V and 3 bases at J, with 16 bases between. DNA for the CDR3: TGCGCCAGCAGCCCCCCCGGCGGGGTGCACACTGAAGCTTTCTTT. It translates to CASSPPGGVHTEAFF. The variable domain in full, completed from reference TRBV5-1 and TRBJ1-1, reads KAGVTQTPRYLIKTRGQQVTLSCSPISGHRSVSWYQQTPGQGLQFLFEYFSETQRNKGNFPGRFSGRQFSNSRSEMNVSTLELGDSALYLCASSPPGGVHTEAFFGQGTRLTVV.

The chain combines TRBV24-1 with TRBJ2-2; the match to TRBD2 covers 7 bases. V was pared by 4 bases and J by 3 bases, with 7 bases of the junction left unmatched. CDR1 KGHDR and CDR2 SFDVKD come from the germline V gene. This CDR3 region has 16 residues. The CDR3 loop reads CATSDPSGGDTGELFF. CDR3 nucleotide sequence: TGTGCCACCAGTGACCCCAGTGGGGGGGACACCGGGGAGCTGTTTTTT.

Many counts were recorded for this clonotype. The chain employs TRBV20-1 and TRBJ2-5; 7 bases map to TRBD2. The CDR3 has 17 residues. Germline CDR1 DFQATT, CDR2 SNEGSKA (reference sequence). V lost 3 bases and J lost 5; bases outside the gene matches: 18. The CDR3 DNA reads TGCAGTGCTAGTCGACTAGCTCAAATGGTTTCTTTGGAGACCCAGTACTTC. Translation gives CSASRLAQMVSLETQYF.

This clonotype has only a few counts. This sequence joins TRBV7-9 and TRBJ2-5; D gene unclear. The CDR3 loop spans 15 amino acids. Looked up from germline, CDR1 is SEHNR and CDR2 is FQNEAQ (reference sequence). Trimming stripped 3 bases from V and 0 bases from J, with 11 bases between. The CDR3 DNA reads TGTGCCAGCAGCTTCGTGGGAAGGAACCAAGAGACCCAGTACTTC. Encoded protein: CASSFVGRNQETQYF.

This rearrangement joins TRBV19 to TRBJ1-2; 8 nucleotides match TRBD1. V lost 5 bases and J lost 8; bases outside the gene matches: 10. From germline, CDR1 is LNHDA and CDR2 SQIVND (reference sequence). The CDR3 has 14 residues. CDR3 loop: CASSPLGQGRGYTF. The CDR3 nucleotides are TGTGCCAGTAGTCCCCTCGGACAGGGACGAGGCTACACCTTC.

Here the CDR3 reads CSARQDGSGANVLTF. The DNA of the CDR3 is TGCAGTGCCCGGCAGGACGGGTCTGGGGCCAACGTCCTGACTTTC. The chain carries TRBV20-1 and TRBJ2-6, with D uncertain. The CDR3 extends over 15 amino acids. The ends were cut back, 6 bases at V and 1 base at J, with 13 bases in the middle. Germline V gives CDR1 DFQATT, CDR2 SNEGSKA (reference sequence).

The J gene is TRBJ1-1, the V gene TRBV18; the D is unclear. There are 14 residues in the CDR3. Germline CDR1 is KGHSH and CDR2 is LQKENI. The ends were cut back, 3 bases at V and 1 base at J, with 9 bases in the middle. Written as DNA, the CDR3 is TGTGCCAGCTCACCTCGCGACGGGAACACTGAAGCTTTCTTT. Translation: CASSPRDGNTEAFF.

Many counts were recorded for this clonotype. This rearrangement joins TRBV11-1 to TRBJ2-1, with 7 bases matching TRBD2. The CDR3 covers 16 residues. The J segment lost 5 bases and the V segment lost 7 bases, leaving 14 bases of the junction unmatched. Germline CDR1 SGHAT, CDR2 FQDESV (reference sequence). As DNA, the CDR3 is TGTGCCAGCACCGGGGGGTGGCCTGCGATCCACAATGAGCAGTTCTTC. Its translation: CASTGGWPAIHNEQFF.

This clonotype has a count of ten or more. The chain combines TRBV12-3 or TRBV12-4 with TRBJ1-4, with 8 bases that match TRBD1. This CDR3 is built from 15 residues. V shed 6 bases and J 4 bases; nucleotides not matched to a gene: 7. The CDR3 region is CASSLQGGINEKLFF. The CDR3 DNA follows: TGTGCCAGCAGCCTACAGGGGGGGATTAATGAAAAACTGTTTTTT.

A word on this clonotype: A much bigger clone sits one base away, suggesting this may be a read error. V is TRBV3-1 and J is TRBJ1-3, with TRBD1 identical over 12 bases. This CDR3 is built from 16 residues. Germline V gene lookup returns CDR1 LGHDT and CDR2 YNNKEL (reference sequence). The CDR3 is CASKPGQGAFGSTIYF. The CDR3 DNA sequence: TGTGCCAGCAAACCGGGACAGGGGGCTTTTGGAAGCACCATATATTTT.

Ten or more counts support this clonotype. The rearrangement joins TRBV27 to TRBJ1-1; 8 bases agree with TRBD1. CDR3 length: 17 amino acids. Germline lookup yields CDR1 MNHEY and CDR2 SMNVEV (reference sequence). Unmatched junction bases numbered 14, after V lost 4 bases and J lost 4 bases. The CDR3 loop is CASSWRGQDVRPTEAFF. The CDR3 DNA follows: TGTGCCAGCAGTTGGAGGGGACAGGACGTTCGTCCCACTGAAGCTTTCTTT.

The chain recombines TRBV5-1 with TRBJ1-1; tentatively, D is TRBD1 (6 bases). Germline values: CDR1 SGHRS, CDR2 YFSETQ. Trimming took 0 bases from V and 5 from J, leaving 11 bases between them. The CDR3 covers 14 residues. CDR3 sequence: CASSLDQGGTEAFF. CDR3 in DNA: TGCGCCAGCAGCTTGGACCAAGGGGGGACTGAAGCTTTCTTT.

V usage is TRBV3-1 and J usage is TRBJ1-3; perhaps TRBD1 as D (5 bases). Trimming took off 4 bases at V and 4 bases at J, with 17 bases between the two ends. Germline V gives CDR1 LGHDT, CDR2 YNNKEL (reference sequence). This CDR3 region has 16 residues. CDR3 coding DNA: TGTGCCAGCAGCCCCCTCCCAGGGTTTTCAGGAAACACCATATATTTT. Amino acid sequence: CASSPLPGFSGNTIYF.

The chain employs TRBV5-1 and TRBJ2-2; possibly TRBD2 for D (6 bases). V lost 0 bases and J lost 8, with 20 bases in between. From germline, CDR1 is SGHRS and CDR2 YFSETQ. The CDR3 length is 17 residues. The CDR3 DNA follows: TGCGCCAGCAGCTTGGCCAAATGGAGGGAGACCGGGGGGGAGCTGTTTTTT. Translating gives CASSLAKWRETGGELFF.

This clonotype was counted at least ten times. The CDR3 nucleotides are TGCAGTGCTAGCCAGCCCAATCAGCCCCAGCATTTT. Its translation is CSASQPNQPQHF. This rearrangement joins TRBV20-1 to TRBJ1-5, with unresolved D. The V end was cut by 3 bases, the J end by 3 bases, with 6 bases between. Germline CDR1 and CDR2: DFQATT and SNEGSKA (reference sequence). The CDR3 extends over 12 amino acids.

This chain links TRBV5-1 with TRBJ2-6; D remains ambiguous. CDR3 length: 16 amino acids. Germline-derived CDR1 and CDR2 are SGHRS and YFSETQ. Trimming took off 4 bases at V and 0 bases at J, with 11 bases between the two ends. CDR3 in DNA: TGCGCCAGCAGCCCCGATAGCTTCTCTGGGGCCAACGTCCTGACTTTC. Amino acid sequence: CASSPDSFSGANVLTF.

The table lists this clonotype with a few counts. The chain has TRBV19 and TRBJ1-2; D not certain. Germline V gene sequence: CDR1 LNHDA, CDR2 SQIVND (reference sequence). The CDR3 is made up of 11 amino acids. Deletions cut 3 bases from V and 7 bases from J, with 6 bases between. Here the CDR3 reads CASSIGSGYTF. DNA for the CDR3: TGTGCCAGTAGTATTGGATCTGGCTACACCTTC.

This clonotype has at least ten counts. The chain has TRBV5-1 and TRBJ2-3; TRBD2 matches 7 bases. After removal of 4 bases from V and 2 bases from J, the junction contained 4 bases not matched to a gene. CDR1 SGHRS and CDR2 YFSETQ come from the germline V gene. This CDR3 region has 14 residues. CDR3 sequence: CASSSGMNTDTQYF. The CDR3 coding sequence is TGCGCCAGCAGCAGCGGGATGAACACAGATACGCAGTATTTT. Drawing the rest from reference TRBV5-1 and TRBJ2-3, the complete variable domain is KAGVTQTPRYLIKTRGQQVTLSCSPISGHRSVSWYQQTPGQGLQFLFEYFSETQRNKGNFPGRFSGRQFSNSRSEMNVSTLELGDSALYLCASSSGMNTDTQYFGPGTRLTVL.

This clonotype was counted a few times. The V gene is TRBV7-9, the J gene TRBJ2-2; TRBD2 agrees at 10 bases. Per the germline V gene, CDR1 is SEHNR and CDR2 is FQNEAQ (reference sequence). With 0 bases clipped from V and 5 bases from J, the junction kept 3 bases outside the gene matches. This CDR3 contains 16 residues. The CDR3 sequence is CASSLALAGKTGELFF. In DNA form, the CDR3 reads TGTGCCAGCAGCTTAGCACTAGCGGGAAAGACCGGGGAGCTGTTTTTT.

This clonotype has ten or more counts. Germline is not matched at one junction end, which may reflect a read error. The V call is TRBV20-1, the J call TRBJ2-5; 10 positions agree with TRBD2. Germline assignment: CDR1 DFQATT and CDR2 SNEGSKA (reference sequence). The CDR3 runs to 14 residues. The CDR3: CSARGTSEKETQYF. In nucleotides, the CDR3 is TGCAGTGCCAGAGGGACTAGCGAGAAAGAGACCCAGTACTTC.

This clonotype was seen ten or more times. V is TRBV7-9 and J is TRBJ2-3; possibly TRBD2 for D (7 bases). The CDR3 totals 14 residues. The V end was cut by 5 bases, the J end by 4 bases, with 13 bases between. Germline V gene lookup returns CDR1 SEHNR and CDR2 FQNEAQ (reference sequence). The CDR3 is CASSTGGGADTQYF. CDR3 nucleotide sequence: TGTGCCAGCAGCACTGGGGGGGGCGCAGATACGCAGTATTTT.

Many counts were recorded for this clonotype. The rearrangement links TRBV9 to TRBJ1-5; D remains ambiguous. The V gene's germline CDR1 is SGDLS and CDR2 YYNGEE. The CDR3 totals 13 residues. Trimming left V 0 bases short and J 9 bases short, with 10 bases between. The CDR3 DNA follows: TGTGCCAGCAGCGTAGGGAGTAATGCGCCCCAGCATTTT. Translating it yields CASSVGSNAPQHF.

This clonotype was seen repeatedly, ten times or more. As DNA, the CDR3 is TGTGCCAGCTCACCACAAGCCTACGAGCAGTACTTC. Protein product: CASSPQAYEQYF. V usage is TRBV18 and J usage is TRBJ2-7; D remains ambiguous. Germline CDR1 and CDR2: KGHSH and LQKENI. The V and J ends lost 1 base and 2 bases respectively, with 3 bases between them. This CDR3 comprises 12 residues. Using reference TRBV18 and TRBJ2-7 for the parts outside the CDR3, the full variable domain is NAGVMQNPRHLVRRRGQEARLRCSPMKGHSHVYWYRQLPEEGLKFMVYLQKENIIDESGMPKERFSAEFPKEGPSILRIQQVVRGDSAAYFCASSPQAYEQYFGPGTRLTVT.

This clonotype was recorded many times. The chain joins TRBV7-9 to TRBJ2-3, with 13 bases lining up with TRBD2. The V segment lost 4 bases and the J segment 0 bases; nucleotides outside the gene matches: 7. Germline V gene lookup returns CDR1 SEHNR and CDR2 FQNEAQ (reference sequence). CDR3 size: 18 residues. The CDR3 loop is CASSYPGLAGTSTDTQYF. CDR3 in DNA: TGTGCCAGCAGCTATCCGGGACTAGCGGGAACTAGCACAGATACGCAGTATTTT.

Ten or more counts support this clonotype. The rearrangement joins TRBV30 to TRBJ1-2; D perhaps matches TRBD1 (5 bases). This CDR3 spans 14 amino acids. The ends were cut back, 2 bases at V and 1 base at J, with 11 bases in the middle. Per germline, CDR1 GTSNPN and CDR2 SVGIG (reference sequence). This chain's CDR3 is CAWSFGGFNYGYTF. The CDR3 nucleotides are TGTGCCTGGAGTTTCGGGGGTTTTAACTATGGCTACACCTTC.

This clonotype was seen at least ten times. This chain uses TRBV7-8 with TRBJ1-3; D is unresolved. The length of the CDR3 is 15 residues. Trimming removed 0 bases at V and 1 base at J, with 7 bases between. Germline assignment: CDR1 SGHVS and CDR2 FQNEAQ. The CDR3 loop reads CASSLALGSGNTIYF. The CDR3 DNA reads TGTGCCAGCAGCTTAGCTTTGGGTTCTGGAAACACCATATATTTT.

This clonotype came up many times. The V gene is TRBV5-1, the J gene TRBJ1-6; the match to TRBD1 covers 7 bases. This CDR3 region has 15 residues. Germline CDR1 SGHRS, CDR2 YFSETQ. V trimming: 4 bases; J trimming: 8 bases; junction bases outside the gene matches: 9. The CDR3 loop is CASSASGTADSPLHF. CDR3 bases: TGCGCCAGCAGCGCATCCGGGACAGCAGATTCACCCCTCCACTTT.